This note documents a single T cell receptor (beta chain) sequence. Its matching antigen is unknown. All patients were mismatch repair deficient, assessed by either PCR or immunohistochemistry. TCRs were sequenced from three patients responding to pembrolizumab. The data were obtained in a study of PD-1 blockade in mismatch repair-deficient tumors. Study conclusions and caveats: After pembrolizumab, tumor-resident clones rose rapidly, then generally contracted before radiologic responses.

Some clones are missing from TCRdb's copy, which holds only in-frame ones; the method was immunoSEQ multiplex PCR. There are 90,000 to 130,000 clones in the sample; 65% to 80% occur only once, and roughly 4.8% lies in the top ten. The germline V gene has CDR1 LNHDA and CDR2 SQIVND (reference sequence). J gave up 2 bases and V 1 base, and 4 bases lay outside the gene matches. This CDR3 spans 17 amino acids. The source material was peripheral blood, sampled 60 weeks after starting pembrolizumab. V usage is TRBV19 and J usage is TRBJ2-1, with 11 bases aligning to TRBD1. The TCR originated in an adult with mismatch repair-deficient cancer. The CDR3 region is CASSIASGQGAYNEQFF. The CDR3, as DNA: TGTGCCAGTAGTATAGCTTCGGGACAGGGGGCCTACAATGAGCAGTTCTTC.